A single sample gave rise to the 18 T cell receptor beta chains below, sequenced in a study of T cells expressing NK-cell markers. Each CDR3 protein gets one entry in TCRdb, which reprocessed the 5' RACE reads and gives no DNA. Its table lists 350,000 to 400,000 distinct CDR3 sequences. The material sequenced was blood T cells: a sorted CD56 or NKG2C T cell subset, CD4+ or CD8+ T cells, or bulk PBMC T cells (not recorded which). These TCRs come from a woman between 50 and 59 years old in good health.

CDR3 amino acids: CASRRSLGQYNEQFF. The chain joins TRBV12-3 or TRBV12-4 to TRBJ2-1; TCRdb selects TRBD2, and the lack of DNA leaves this call unchecked. The CDR3 covers 15 residues.

This chain links TRBV10-1 with TRBJ1-4; there is no DNA to check the TCRdb D call of TRBD1. CDR1 WNHNN and CDR2 SYGVQD come from the germline V gene (reference sequence). This CDR3 is 14 amino acids long. The CDR3 reads CASSQQGVGEKLFF.

The CDR3 protein is CASSAGTSGSPSYEQYF. The rearrangement links TRBV18 to TRBJ2-7; absent DNA, TCRdb's TRBD2 call cannot be checked. The CDR3 spans 17 residues. Germline V gene lookup returns CDR1 KGHSH and CDR2 LQKENI.

The rearrangement joins TRBV20-1 to TRBJ1-2; the TCRdb D gene call, TRBD1, has no DNA to confirm it. The CDR3 extends over 13 amino acids. The germline V gene encodes CDR1 DFQATT and CDR2 SNEGSKA (reference sequence). CDR3 amino acids: CSAPVRGGAGYTF.

The chain couples TRBV4-1 to TRBJ2-3; the TCRdb D gene call, TRBD2, has no DNA to confirm it. The CDR3 length is 19 residues. CDR1 is MGHRA and CDR2 is YSYEKL in the germline V gene. The CDR3 loop reads CASSQDMRTSGSSTDTQYF.

The V gene is TRBV5-1, the J gene TRBJ1-1; with no DNA, the TCRdb D assignment of TRBD1 cannot be verified. Germline V CDR1 and CDR2: SGHRS, YFSETQ. CDR3 length: 16 residues. CDR3 loop: CASSSFKGGQNTEAFF.

The rearrangement joins TRBV5-1 to TRBJ2-5; TCRdb reports TRBD2, a call that lacks DNA to check it against. The CDR3 loop spans 16 amino acids. Germline V gene lookup returns CDR1 SGHRS and CDR2 YFSETQ. CDR3 sequence: CASSSTGLAGRETQYF.

The chain has TRBV4-1 and TRBJ1-1; TCRdb's assignment of TRBD1 cannot be checked, as there is no DNA. Per germline, CDR1 MGHRA and CDR2 YSYEKL. The CDR3 sequence is 16 residues long. CDR3 in amino acids: CASSPGGGGFNTEAFF.

V is TRBV7-2 and J is TRBJ2-5; as DNA is missing, the TRBD1 call by TCRdb cannot be tested. The CDR3 spans 17 residues. Germline V CDR1 and CDR2: SGHTA, FQGNSA. CDR3 region: CASSLGTRTGGEETQYF.

The chain recombines TRBV5-1 with TRBJ1-2; there is no DNA to check the TCRdb D call of TRBD1. The germline CDR1 and CDR2 sequences are SGHRS and YFSETQ. The CDR3 runs to 15 residues. CDR3 protein: CASSAESDRADGYTF.

The chain combines TRBV20-1 with TRBJ2-4; TCRdb reports TRBD1, a call that lacks DNA to check it against. The germline V gene has CDR1 DFQATT and CDR2 SNEGSKA (reference sequence). CDR3 size: 15 residues. CDR3 region: CSAADRVWDKNIQYF.

The rearrangement joins TRBV5-1 to TRBJ2-1. Germline CDR1 SGHRS, CDR2 YFSETQ. The CDR3 spans 13 residues. The CDR3 reads CASSGGSYNEQFF.

V is TRBV15 and J is TRBJ2-1; TCRdb indicates TRBD2, and absent DNA this call remains unverified. The V gene's germline CDR1 is LNHNV and CDR2 YYDKDF (reference sequence). The CDR3 is 18 amino acids. This CDR3 reads CATSRDSSTSGTYNEQFF.

The V gene is TRBV29-1, the J gene TRBJ1-6; TCRdb picks TRBD1, but there is no DNA to check that call. CDR1 SQVTM and CDR2 ANQGSEA come from the germline V gene. This CDR3 contains 13 residues. CDR3 region: CSVGRDRGSPLHF.

V usage is TRBV5-1 and J usage is TRBJ1-4. The CDR3 spans 16 residues. Germline V gene sequence: CDR1 SGHRS, CDR2 YFSETQ. The CDR3 region is CASSLGQLGANEKLFF.

The rearrangement joins TRBV3-1 to TRBJ2-4. Germline V gene sequence: CDR1 LGHDT, CDR2 YNNKEL (reference sequence). The CDR3 consists of 15 residues. The CDR3 sequence is CASSQDTSARNIQYF.

J is TRBJ2-1 and V is TRBV29-1; the TCRdb call, TRBD1, lacks DNA for checking. CDR1 is SQVTM and CDR2 is ANQGSEA in the germline V gene. The CDR3 covers 16 residues. The CDR3 protein is CSVARDPRSSYNEQFF.

The gene calls are TRBV25-1 and TRBJ2-2; TCRdb gives TRBD2 as the D gene, but with no DNA this cannot be confirmed. The CDR3 is 13 residues long. Germline CDR1 reads MGHDK; CDR2 reads SYGVNS. The CDR3 is CASSVRLAGELFF.